This T cell receptor beta chain was recovered during a study of T-cell memory formation after mild COVID-19. The overall study: TCR clusters largely stayed donor specific. Findings and caveats of the study: Second-wave clones that peaked on day 37 lacked confirmed SARS-CoV-2 specificity. Clones which contracted sat mainly in CM and EM if CD4+, and in EMRA if CD8+. CD4/CD8 balance characterized clones contracting day 15 to 85, and CD4+ skew characterized later expanders.

TCRdb itself ran the 5' RACE reads through MiXCR, one entry per CDR3 protein. The sample carries about 150,000 distinct CDR3 sequences, around a third recorded once. CDR3 length equals 13 residues. The V end lost 7 bases, the J end lost 7 bases, and 14 bases lay between the germline ends. Looked up from germline, CDR1 is SNHLY and CDR2 is FYNNEI. This clonotype was detected only a few times. Antigen: not known. The clonotype originates from an adult woman who had mild COVID-19 (a few samples of this study predate the infection). Cell type and time point are not known. The J gene is TRBJ2-1, the V gene TRBV2; D gene unclear. Sequenced input: PBMCs or a T cell subset sorted from them (not recorded which). CDR3 DNA sequence: TGTGCCAGCACGCAAGATTTCAAGAATGAGCAGTTCTTC. This translates into CASTQDFKNEQFF.